This T cell receptor beta chain comes out of a study of shared clonotypes between healthy human individuals. The CDR3 totals 14 residues. Per the germline V gene, CDR1 is MDHEN and CDR2 is SYDVKM. J gave up 4 bases and V 10 bases, and 12 bases lay outside the gene matches. The repertoire was sequenced with immunoSEQ multiplex PCR; TCRdb's copy has only in-frame clones and lacks some. The sample records some 500,000 clones, more than 95% being singletons. General study points: The low donor count limited represented genetic and exposure-history diversity.

With respect to this clone: Its matching antigen is unknown.

The sequence was collected from a woman in her 30s in good health. The material sequenced was naive CD4+ T cells sorted from blood. Indicated subset: CD45RA+ positively selected. The rearrangement uses TRBV28 and TRBJ1-2; TRBD1 matches 7 bases. This CDR3 is CATKMQGVAYGYTF. The CDR3 DNA sequence: TGTGCCACCAAGATGCAGGGGGTGGCCTATGGCTACACCTTC.